This T cell receptor (beta chain) was documented in a study of T-cell memory formation after mild COVID-19. Regarding the study as a whole: Clones contracting day 15 to 85 were balanced CD4/CD8; later expanders leaned CD4+. Second-wave clones reaching peak frequency on day 37 lacked confirmed SARS-CoV-2 specificity.

The germline V gene encodes CDR1 MGHRA and CDR2 YSYEKL. With 0 bases removed from V and 4 bases from J, the gap between germline ends came to 10 bases. The CDR3 loop spans 14 amino acids. About this clonotype: The antigen is unknown.

TCRdb ran MiXCR on the 5' RACE reads and lists one entry per CDR3 protein. The sample shows 350,000 to 400,000 distinct CDR3 sequences, around 21% of them seen only once. This clonotype was sampled from an adult woman who had mild COVID-19 (a few samples of this study predate the infection). Cell type and time point are not known. The V gene is TRBV4-1, the J gene TRBJ2-7; D is possibly TRBD1 (5 bases). The specimen sequenced was PBMCs or a T cell subset sorted from them (not recorded which). CDR3 protein: CASSQEAGIYEQYF. As DNA, the CDR3 is TGCGCCAGCAGCCAAGAGGCAGGGATATACGAGCAGTACTTC.